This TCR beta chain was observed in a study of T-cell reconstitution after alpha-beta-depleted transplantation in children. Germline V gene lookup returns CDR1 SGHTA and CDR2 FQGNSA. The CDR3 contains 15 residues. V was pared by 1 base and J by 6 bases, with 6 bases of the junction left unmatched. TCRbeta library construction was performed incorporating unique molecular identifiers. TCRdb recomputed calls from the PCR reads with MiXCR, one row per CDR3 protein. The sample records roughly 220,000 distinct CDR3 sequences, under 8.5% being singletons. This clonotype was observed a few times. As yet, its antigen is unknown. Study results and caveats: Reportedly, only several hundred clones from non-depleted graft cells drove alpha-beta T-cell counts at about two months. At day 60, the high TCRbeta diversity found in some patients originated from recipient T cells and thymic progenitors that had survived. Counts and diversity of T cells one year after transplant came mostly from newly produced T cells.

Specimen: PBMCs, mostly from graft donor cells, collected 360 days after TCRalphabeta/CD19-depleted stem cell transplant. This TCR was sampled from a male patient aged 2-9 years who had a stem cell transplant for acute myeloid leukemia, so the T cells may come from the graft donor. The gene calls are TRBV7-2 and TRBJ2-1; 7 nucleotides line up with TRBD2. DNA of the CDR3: TGTGCCAGCAGCTTAGGGACTAGTCTGATCAATGAGCAGTTCTTC. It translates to CASSLGTSLINEQFF.